These T cell receptor beta chains were read from a single sample in a study of T-cell memory formation after mild COVID-19. TCRdb re-called the 5' RACE reads through MiXCR, storing one row per CDR3 protein. Seen here are about 100,000 distinct CDR3 sequences, more than 9.5% observed once, and the top ten hold about 40%. Sequencing was performed on PBMCs or a T cell subset sorted from them (not recorded which). These receptors originate from a man aged 18 to 30 who had mild COVID-19 (a few samples of this study predate the infection). Cell type and time point are not known. CDR3s include the opening cysteine and the closing phenylalanine or tryptophan. D genes are given only for firm matches. Expanded clones are given a class, and other clones once, few, many or no size at all.

V	size	D	J	DNA	CDR3
TRBV12-5	NA	NA	TRBJ2-3	TGTGCTAGTGGTTTATCAGGACTTCACGGCTCATTGGATACGCAGTATTTT	CASGLSGLHGSLDTQYF
TRBV6-2/TRBV6-3	NA	NA	TRBJ2-1	TGTGCCAGCAGTTATCTTTCGGGTAGCTGGAGCTCCTACAATGAGCAGTTCTTC	CASSYLSGSWSSYNEQFF
TRBV7-9	NA	NA	TRBJ2-3	TGTGCCAGCAGCTTAGGAGGGCTGAGCACAGATACGCAGTATTTT	CASSLGGLSTDTQYF
TRBV4-1	NA	NA	TRBJ1-1	TGCGCCAGCAGCCAATCCCCGGGGGGGGACACTGAAGCTTTCTTT	CASSQSPGGDTEAFF
TRBV5-1	many	NA	TRBJ2-5	TGCGCCAGCAGCTTGCGGTCCGACAGAAAAGAGACCCAGTACTTC	CASSLRSDRKETQYF
TRBV4-3	many	TRBD1	TRBJ1-2	TGCGCCAGCAGCCGTACTATAGACAGGGGCCCTAACTATGGCTACACCTTC	CASSRTIDRGPNYGYTF
TRBV10-3	many	NA	TRBJ2-1	TGTGCCATCAGTGATCAGGGGACCTACAATGAGCAGTTCTTC	CAISDQGTYNEQFF
TRBV29-1	few	NA	TRBJ1-2	TGCAGCGTTGTCCCAGTTCTAAGATATGGCTACACCTTC	CSVVPVLRYGYTF
TRBV7-8	NA	TRBD2	TRBJ2-1	TGTGCCAGCAGCCCTATGGGTAGCGGGGTCTACAATGAGCAGTTCTTC	CASSPMGSGVYNEQFF
TRBV5-1	few	TRBD1	TRBJ2-7	TGCGCCAGCAGCTCCGGACAGGGGGCCCACGAGCAGTACTTC	CASSSGQGAHEQYF
TRBV5-6	many	NA	TRBJ1-5	TGTGCCAGCAGTTTTGGACAGTCGCAGCCCCAGCATTTT	CASSFGQSQPQHF
TRBV5-1	NA	NA	TRBJ2-3	TGCGCCAGCAGCCCGGATCAAACGACAGATACGCAGTATTTT	CASSPDQTTDTQYF
TRBV4-1	few	TRBD1	TRBJ1-1	TGCGCCAGCAGCCAGGACGACAGGGTCGCTGAAGCTTTCTTT	CASSQDDRVAEAFF
TRBV12-3/TRBV12-4	few	TRBD1	TRBJ2-7	TGTGCCAGCAGTCCTACGGGACAGGGGGCCTACGAGCAGTACTTC	CASSPTGQGAYEQYF
TRBV9	few	TRBD1	TRBJ2-7	TGTGCCAGCAGCGCCGACAGGGCGAGCTCCTACGAGCAGTACTTC	CASSADRASSYEQYF
TRBV25-1	few	NA	TRBJ2-7	TGTGCCAGCAGTGAATCAACAGGGTCTCGCTACGAGCAGTACTTC	CASSESTGSRYEQYF
TRBV7-2	NA	NA	TRBJ2-3	TGTGCCAGCACGGGAAGGTGGGATACGCAGTATTTT	CASTGRWDTQYF